The next 11 T cell receptor beta chains were all read from a single sample in a study of cytomegalovirus exposure and HLA in healthy donors. PCR primers comprised 60 Vbeta and 13 Jbeta primers. Libraries were prepared by immunoSEQ multiplex PCR; TCRdb keeps only in-frame clonotypes and omits some of them. In total, the table holds some 150,000 clones. The sample comprised PBMCs. The receptors come from a woman in her late teens or twenties in good health and CMV-seropositive.

In the case of this clone: Additional DNA sequences in this sample encode the identical CDR3. This chain connects TRBV7-3 to TRBJ1-1, with D possibly TRBD1 on 6 matching bases. The V and J ends lost 4 bases and 1 base respectively, with 7 bases between them. The CDR3 covers 13 residues. CDR1 is SGHTA, CDR2 FQGTGA, per germline. The CDR3 spells CASSSQGNTEAFF. The CDR3 DNA sequence: TGTGCCAGCAGCTCACAGGGGAACACTGAAGCTTTCTTT.

The gene calls are TRBV5-6 and TRBJ2-2; TRBD2 is a possible D gene (6 bases). This CDR3 comprises 17 residues. The V gene lost 2 bases and the J gene lost 1 base, with 15 bases spanning the gap. Germline values: CDR1 SGHDT, CDR2 YYEEEE. CDR3 coding DNA: TGTGCCAGCAGCTTTCCCATTGGGCGGGGGAACACCGGGGAGCTGTTTTTT. Translation gives CASSFPIGRGNTGELFF. The variable domain in full, completed from reference TRBV5-6 and TRBJ2-2, reads DAGVTQSPTHLIKTRGQQVTLRCSPKSGHDTVSWYQQALGQGPQFIFQYYEEEERQRGNFPDRFSGHQFPNYSSELNVNALLLGDSALYLCASSFPIGRGNTGELFFGEGSRLTVL.

The rearrangement links TRBV10-3 to TRBJ1-1, with 10 nucleotides matching TRBD1. CDR1 and CDR2 (germline): ENHRY, SYGVKD. Trimming at V came to 4 bases and at J to 8 bases, leaving 4 bases not matched to a gene. The CDR3 contains 13 residues. The CDR3, as DNA: TGTGCCATCAGTGGGGGGACAGGGGCCGAAGCTTTCTTT. It is translated as CAISGGTGAEAFF.

This chain links TRBV9 with TRBJ2-5; tentative D call: TRBD2 (5 bases). V dropped 0 bases and J dropped 9 bases, with 12 bases sitting between them. CDR1 is SGDLS, CDR2 YYNGEE, per germline. CDR3 size: 13 residues. The CDR3 nucleotides read TGTGCCAGCAGCGTAGAAGGCAACGGGGCCCAGTACTTC. It yields the protein CASSVEGNGAQYF.

CDR3 bases: TGTGCCAGCAGTGGGTCCGGCGGGGGGGGTTACGAGCAGTACTTC. Translation gives CASSGSGGGGYEQYF. The rearrangement links TRBV6-5 to TRBJ2-7; TRBD2 matches at 9 bases. CDR1 and CDR2 (germline): MNHEY, SVGAGI. The CDR3 sequence is 15 residues long. V shed 5 bases, J shed 4 bases, and the junction held 9 bases outside the gene matches.

The chain has TRBV2 and TRBJ2-1; D is possibly TRBD2 (7 bases). The germline gives CDR1 SNHLY, CDR2 FYNNEI. Trimming cost V 6 bases and J 4 bases, with 19 bases left between them. CDR3 length: 16 residues. The CDR3 coding sequence is TGTGCCAGCAGGCCCAAAGGGGGGGGCCAATACAATGAGCAGTTCTTC. It encodes CASRPKGGGQYNEQFF.

A note on this clone: At one end, the junction sequence differs from germline, possibly due to a read error. The chain uses TRBV11-2 and TRBJ2-7; TRBD2 is a possible D gene (5 bases). The CDR3 extends over 12 amino acids. Per germline, CDR1 SGHAT and CDR2 FQNNGV. The CDR3 loop reads CASSLTRLRPNF. The CDR3 nucleotides read TGTGCCAGCAGCCTCACCCGACTAAGACCCAACTTC.

The rearrangement uses TRBV10-3 and TRBJ1-1; 7 bases agree with TRBD1. The V and J ends lost 2 bases and 1 base, in that order; junction bases with no gene match: 1. Germline CDR1 and CDR2: ENHRY and SYGVKD. The CDR3 totals 14 residues. The DNA of the CDR3 is TGTGCCATCAGTGAGCCAGGGGGGAACACTGAAGCTTTCTTT. Translation: CAISEPGGNTEAFF.

The chain combines TRBV2 with TRBJ2-1; 8 bases match TRBD2. CDR3 length: 14 amino acids. With 5 bases clipped from V and 6 bases from J, the junction kept 6 bases outside the gene matches. The germline V gene encodes CDR1 SNHLY and CDR2 FYNNEI. CDR3 DNA: TGTGCCAGCAGTTCCGGGACTAGTCCCAATGAGCAGTTCTTC. Translating gives CASSSGTSPNEQFF.

This chain joins TRBV28 and TRBJ2-7, with 11 bases lining up with TRBD2. This CDR3 contains 18 residues. Germline-derived CDR1 and CDR2 are MDHEN and SYDVKM. V was pared by 7 bases and J by 2 bases, with 16 bases of the junction left unmatched. CDR3 DNA sequence: TGTGCCAGCACCGTGACTAGCGGGAAGGTCAGAGGGGCCTACGAGCAGTACTTC. This sequence encodes CASTVTSGKVRGAYEQYF.

The rearrangement joins TRBV28 to TRBJ1-2; perhaps TRBD1 as D (6 bases). V was shortened by 3 bases and J by 3 bases, with 17 bases between the two germline ends. The germline CDR1 and CDR2 sequences are MDHEN and SYDVKM. The CDR3 extends over 16 amino acids. Here the CDR3 reads CASSFAGDAGDYGYTF. CDR3 coding DNA: TGTGCCAGCAGTTTCGCAGGGGACGCGGGCGACTATGGCTACACCTTC.